This T cell receptor (beta chain) was found in a study of CD8 T cells in ankylosing spondylitis. TCRdb used MiXCR to reprocess the 5' RACE reads, holding one entry per CDR3 protein. Found here are some 290,000 distinct CDR3 sequences, approximately 20% of them singletons; the top ten hold 7.8%. The origin of this receptor is a male donor with ankylosing spondylitis or in good health (not recorded which). The sequencing sample was made of blood, either unsorted or a sorted T cell fraction (not recorded which).

CDR3 sequence: CASSLVGQGEGDEQFF. The CDR3 nucleotides read TGCGCCAGCAGCTTGGTCGGGCAGGGTGAGGGCGATGAGCAGTTCTTC. The V and J genes are TRBV5-1 and TRBJ2-1; TRBD1 or TRBD2 may be the D gene (5 bases each). This CDR3 is 16 amino acids long. Germline-derived CDR1 and CDR2 are SGHRS and YFSETQ. V lost 0 bases and J lost 8, with 18 bases in between.